This TCR beta chain stems from a study of cytomegalovirus exposure and HLA in healthy donors. Nominally healthy donors were sampled, though unrecorded immune exposures were likely. Vbeta (60) and Jbeta (13) primers were used in the PCR. Under the authors' procedure: Some 9.9 million of 75 million to 85 million unique TCR beta chains were shared, per a later count. Assay used: immunoSEQ multiplex PCR; TCRdb lists only in-frame clones, some missing. The V and J calls and clone size come from that table; D and trimming were worked out from the DNA. The sample records around 210,000 clones, around 82% being singletons. Study-wide points: When analyzed later, the rates of TCR association showed variation by HLA locus, with DRB1 the most and HLA-C the fewest. Later analysis indicated greater clonal expansion among HLA-associated TCR beta chains than among equally common other chains.

V was pared by 3 bases and J by 3 bases, with 5 bases of the junction left unmatched. The germline CDR1 and CDR2 sequences are SGHTA and FQGNSA. The CDR3 is 15 residues long. Comment on this clone: Its antigen is undetermined.

This TCR was sampled from a young woman in good health and CMV-seronegative. This chain uses TRBV7-2 with TRBJ2-7, with 10 bases identical to TRBD2. The source material was PBMCs. DNA for the CDR3: TGTGCCAGCAGCTTCCTAGCGGGAGTGGGCTACGAGCAGTACTTC. Protein: CASSFLAGVGYEQYF.